This TCR beta chain derives from a study of T cell clusters in autoimmune cytopenias. This clonotype is deemed medium-sized (0.01 to 0.1%) by its frequency. The antigen remains unidentified. Multiplex touch-down PCR amplified TRB using TRB-A and TRB-B pools in one tube. After re-calling the multiplex PCR reads, TCRdb lists one entry per CDR3 protein, DNA absent. Found here are fewer than 6,500 distinct CDR3 sequences; the top ten clones hold 8.3%. General study points: TRB repertoire shifts in secondary cytopenia and chronic lymphocytic leukemia mostly reflected lymphoma, not autoimmunity.

There are 16 residues in the CDR3. The germline gives CDR1 LNHDA, CDR2 SQIVND (reference sequence). Each sample's input was approximately 270 ng genomic DNA, about 38,000 genome equivalents. J is TRBJ2-3 and V is TRBV19; TCRdb lists TRBD2, though no DNA is available to test this call. The clonotype comes from a human donor with an autoimmune cytopenia or autoimmune hepatitis (not recorded which). What was sequenced was peripheral blood. This chain's CDR3 is CASRLTSGGRSDTQYF.